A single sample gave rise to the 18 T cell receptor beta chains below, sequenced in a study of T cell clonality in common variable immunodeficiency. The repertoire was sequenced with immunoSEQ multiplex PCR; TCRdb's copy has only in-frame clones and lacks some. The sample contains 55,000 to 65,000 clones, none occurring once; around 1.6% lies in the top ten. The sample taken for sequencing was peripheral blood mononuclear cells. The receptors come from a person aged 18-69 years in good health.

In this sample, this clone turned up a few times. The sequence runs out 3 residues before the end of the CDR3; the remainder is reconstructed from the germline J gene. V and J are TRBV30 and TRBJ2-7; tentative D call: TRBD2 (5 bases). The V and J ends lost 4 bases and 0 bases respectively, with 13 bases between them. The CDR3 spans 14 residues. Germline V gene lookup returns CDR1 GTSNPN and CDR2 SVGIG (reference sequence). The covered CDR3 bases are TGTGCCTGGAAGCGGTTGCGGAACTCCTACGAG. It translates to CAWKRLRNSYE. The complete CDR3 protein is CAWKRLRNSYEQYF.

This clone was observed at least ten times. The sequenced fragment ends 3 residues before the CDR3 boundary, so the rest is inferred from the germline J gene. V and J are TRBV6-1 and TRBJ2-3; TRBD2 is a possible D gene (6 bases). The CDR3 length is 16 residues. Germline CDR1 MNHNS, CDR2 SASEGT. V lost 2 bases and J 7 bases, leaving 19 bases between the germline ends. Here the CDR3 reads CASSESPTQAGYTQYF. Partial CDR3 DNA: TGTGCCAGCAGTGAATCGCCTACCCAGGCGGGATATACG.

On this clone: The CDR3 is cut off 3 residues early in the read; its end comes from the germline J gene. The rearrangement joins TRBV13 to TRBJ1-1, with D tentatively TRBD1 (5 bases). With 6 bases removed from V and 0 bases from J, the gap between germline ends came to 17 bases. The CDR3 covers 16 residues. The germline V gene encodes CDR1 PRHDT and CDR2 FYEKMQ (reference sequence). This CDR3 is CASSAVLGGMNTEAFF. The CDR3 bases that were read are TGTGCCAGCAGTGCCGTTCTGGGGGGGATGAACACTGAA.

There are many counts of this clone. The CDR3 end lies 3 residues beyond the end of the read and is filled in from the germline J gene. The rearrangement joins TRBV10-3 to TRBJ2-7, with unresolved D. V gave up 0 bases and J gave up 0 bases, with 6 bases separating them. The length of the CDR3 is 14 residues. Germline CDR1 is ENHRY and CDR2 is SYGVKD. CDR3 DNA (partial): TGTGCCATCAGTGAGTCACAGATCTCCTACGAG. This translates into CAISESQISYE. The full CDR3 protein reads CAISESQISYEQYF.

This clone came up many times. The CDR3 DNA, read in part, is TGTGCCAGCAGTGCGACTAGCGGAAACATT. It translates to CASSATSGNI. The complete CDR3 protein is CASSATSGNIQYF. The V and J genes are TRBV6-1 and TRBJ2-4; 9 nucleotides line up with TRBD2. The read falls 3 residues short of the CDR3 end, and the missing part is taken from the germline J gene. The J segment lost 6 bases and the V segment lost 4 bases, leaving 1 base of the junction unmatched. Germline CDR1 and CDR2: MNHNS and SASEGT. The CDR3 is 13 residues long.

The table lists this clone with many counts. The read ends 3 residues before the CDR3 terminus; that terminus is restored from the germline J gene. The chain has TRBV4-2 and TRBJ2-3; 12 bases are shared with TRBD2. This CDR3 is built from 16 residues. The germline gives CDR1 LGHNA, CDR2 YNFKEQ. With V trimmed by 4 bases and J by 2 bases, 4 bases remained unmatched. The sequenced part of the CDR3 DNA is TGTGCCAGCAGCCCGGGACTAGCGGGCATCACAGATACG. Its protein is CASSPGLAGITDT. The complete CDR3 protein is CASSPGLAGITDTQYF.

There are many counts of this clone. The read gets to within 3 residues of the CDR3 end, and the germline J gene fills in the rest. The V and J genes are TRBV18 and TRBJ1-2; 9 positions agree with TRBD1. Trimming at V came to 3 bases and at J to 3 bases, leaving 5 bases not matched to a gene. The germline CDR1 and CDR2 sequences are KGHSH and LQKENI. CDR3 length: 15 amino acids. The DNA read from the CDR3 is TGTGCCAGCTCACCCCGGGACAGGGACGACTATGGC. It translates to CASSPRDRDDYG. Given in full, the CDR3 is CASSPRDRDDYGYTF.

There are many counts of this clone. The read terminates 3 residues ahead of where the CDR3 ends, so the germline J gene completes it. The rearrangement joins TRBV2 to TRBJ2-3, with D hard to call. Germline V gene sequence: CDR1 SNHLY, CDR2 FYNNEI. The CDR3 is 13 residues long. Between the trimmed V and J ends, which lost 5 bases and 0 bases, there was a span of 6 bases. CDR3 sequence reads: CASSSQSTDTQYF. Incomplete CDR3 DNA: TGTGCCAGCAGTTCTCAGAGCACAGATACG. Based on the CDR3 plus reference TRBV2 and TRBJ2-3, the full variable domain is EPEVTQTPSHQVTQMGQEVILRCVPISNHLYFYWYRQILGQKVEFLVSFYNNEISEKSEIFDDQFSVERPDGSNFTLKIRSTKLEDSAMYFCASSSQSTDTQYFGPGTRLTVL.

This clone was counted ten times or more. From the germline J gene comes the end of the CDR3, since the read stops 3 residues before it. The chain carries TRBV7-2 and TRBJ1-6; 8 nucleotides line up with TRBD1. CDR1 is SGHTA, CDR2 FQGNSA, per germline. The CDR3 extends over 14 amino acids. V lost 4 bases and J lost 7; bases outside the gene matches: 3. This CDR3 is CASSSRQGNSPLHF. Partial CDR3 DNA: TGTGCCAGCAGCTCCAGACAGGGGAATTCACCC.

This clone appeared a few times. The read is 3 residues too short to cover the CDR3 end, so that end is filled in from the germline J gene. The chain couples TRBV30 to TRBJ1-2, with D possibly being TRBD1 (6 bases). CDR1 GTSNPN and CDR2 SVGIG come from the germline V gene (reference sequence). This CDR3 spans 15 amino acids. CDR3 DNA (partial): TGTGCCTTATGGACTAGCGGGAAGGGGGACAATGAC. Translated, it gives CALWTSGKGDND. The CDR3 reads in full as CALWTSGKGDNDYTF.

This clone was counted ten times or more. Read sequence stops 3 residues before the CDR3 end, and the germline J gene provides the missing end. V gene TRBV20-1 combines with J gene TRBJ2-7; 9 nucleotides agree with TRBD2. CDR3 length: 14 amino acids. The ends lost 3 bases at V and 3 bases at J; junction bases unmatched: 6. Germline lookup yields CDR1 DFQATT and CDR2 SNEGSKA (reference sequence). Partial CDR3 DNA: TGCAGTGCTAGTGGGAGCGGGAGGTACTACGAG. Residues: CSASGSGRYYE. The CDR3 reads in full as CSASGSGRYYEQYF.

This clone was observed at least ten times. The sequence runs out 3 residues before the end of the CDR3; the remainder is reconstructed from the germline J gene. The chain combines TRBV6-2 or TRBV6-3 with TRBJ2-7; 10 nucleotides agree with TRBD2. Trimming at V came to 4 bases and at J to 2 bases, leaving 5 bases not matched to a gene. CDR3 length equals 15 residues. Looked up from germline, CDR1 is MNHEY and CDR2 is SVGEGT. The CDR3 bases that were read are TGTGCCAGCAGTTGGGGAGCGGGAGGGCCCTACGAG. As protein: CASSWGAGGPYE. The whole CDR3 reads CASSWGAGGPYEQYF.

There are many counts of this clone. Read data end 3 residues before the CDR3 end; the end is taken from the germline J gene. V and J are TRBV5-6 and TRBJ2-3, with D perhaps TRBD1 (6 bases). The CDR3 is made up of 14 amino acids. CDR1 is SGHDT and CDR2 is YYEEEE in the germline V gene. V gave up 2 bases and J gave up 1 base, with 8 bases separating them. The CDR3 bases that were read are TGTGCCAGCAGCTTCAGGGGCCGCACAGATACG. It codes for CASSFRGRTDT. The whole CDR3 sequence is CASSFRGRTDTQYF.

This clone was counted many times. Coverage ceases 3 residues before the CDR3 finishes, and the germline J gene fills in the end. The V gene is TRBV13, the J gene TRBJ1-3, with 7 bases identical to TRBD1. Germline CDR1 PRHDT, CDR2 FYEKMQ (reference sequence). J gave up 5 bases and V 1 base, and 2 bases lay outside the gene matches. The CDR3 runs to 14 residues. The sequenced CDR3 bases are TGTGCCAGCAGCTTAGCACAGGGGAGAAACACC. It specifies CASSLAQGRNT. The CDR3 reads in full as CASSLAQGRNTIYF.

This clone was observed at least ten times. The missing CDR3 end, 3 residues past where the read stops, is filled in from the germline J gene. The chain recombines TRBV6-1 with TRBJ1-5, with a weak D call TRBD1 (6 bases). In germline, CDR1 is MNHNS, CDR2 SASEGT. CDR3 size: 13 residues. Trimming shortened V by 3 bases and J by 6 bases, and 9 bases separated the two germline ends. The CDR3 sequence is CASSDLGAQPQHF. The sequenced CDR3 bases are TGTGCCAGCAGTGATCTGGGGGCTCAGCCC.

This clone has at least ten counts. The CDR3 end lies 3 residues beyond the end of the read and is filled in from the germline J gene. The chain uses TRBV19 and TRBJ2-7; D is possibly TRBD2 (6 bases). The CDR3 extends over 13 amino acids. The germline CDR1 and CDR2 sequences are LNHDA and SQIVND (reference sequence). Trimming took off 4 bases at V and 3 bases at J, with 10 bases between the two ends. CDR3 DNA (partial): TGTGCCAGTAGTAGCGGGATGGGCTACGAG. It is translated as CASSSGMGYE. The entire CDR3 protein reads CASSSGMGYEQYF.

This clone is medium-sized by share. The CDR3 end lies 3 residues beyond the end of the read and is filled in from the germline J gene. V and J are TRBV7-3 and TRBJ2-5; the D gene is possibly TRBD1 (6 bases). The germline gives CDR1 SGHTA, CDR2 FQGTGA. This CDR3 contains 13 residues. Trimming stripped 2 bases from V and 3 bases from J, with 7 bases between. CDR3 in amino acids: CASSLHREETQYF. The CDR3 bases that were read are TGTGCCAGCAGCTTACACAGGGAAGAGACC.

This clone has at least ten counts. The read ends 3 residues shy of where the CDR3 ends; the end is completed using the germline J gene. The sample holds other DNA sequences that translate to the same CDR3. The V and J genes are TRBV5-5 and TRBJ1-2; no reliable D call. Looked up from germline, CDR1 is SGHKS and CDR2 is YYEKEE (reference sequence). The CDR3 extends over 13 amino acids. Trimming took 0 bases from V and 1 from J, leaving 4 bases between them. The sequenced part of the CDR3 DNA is TGTGCCAGCAGCTTGGCCGTTAACTATGGC. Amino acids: CASSLAVNYG. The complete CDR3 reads CASSLAVNYGYTF.